This T cell receptor (beta chain) was found in a study of T cell responses to AZD1222 COVID-19 vaccine. The table lists this clone with a count of one. Its antigen remains unidentified. Study conclusions and caveats: Just a handful of people given AZD1222 tested seropositive at baseline. Two AZD1222 doses significantly raised spike-specific TCR breadth and depth over controls. There were repertoire samples only from the period after the peak T cell response.

Generated by immunoSEQ multiplex PCR, the TCRdb table keeps only in-frame clones and is missing some. The sample has 100,000 to 150,000 clones, about nine tenths seen once. Sequences were derived from peripheral blood, sampled on day 0 of AZD1222 vaccination. This sequence originates from an adult in good health.

The CDR3 sequence is CASSSGEGTYEQYF. The DNA for the CDR3 is TGTGCCAGCAGCTCAGGAGAGGGAACCTACGAGCAGTACTTC. This chain uses TRBV11-2 with TRBJ2-7; D is possibly TRBD2 (5 bases). The CDR3 contains 14 residues. Trimming took 4 bases from V and 2 from J, leaving 12 bases between them. Per the germline V gene, CDR1 is SGHAT and CDR2 is FQNNGV. Based on the CDR3 plus reference TRBV11-2 and TRBJ2-7, the full variable domain is EAGVAQSPRYKIIEKRQSVAFWCNPISGHATLYWYQQILGQGPKLLIQFQNNGVVDDSQLPKDRFSAERLKGVDSTLKIQPAKLEDSAVYLCASSSGEGTYEQYFGPGTRLTVT.